This T cell receptor beta chain was sequenced during a study of cytomegalovirus exposure and HLA in healthy donors. This CDR3 is 16 amino acids long. In germline, CDR1 is MGHRA, CDR2 YSYEKL. The V and J ends lost 1 base and 6 bases respectively, with 13 bases between them. Both 60 Vbeta primers and 13 Jbeta primers went into the PCR. Some clones are missing from TCRdb's copy, which holds only in-frame ones; the method was immunoSEQ multiplex PCR. Seen in this sample are 55,000 to 80,000 clones; the ten most common clones hold approximately 2.7%. The sample consisted of PBMCs. The chain couples TRBV4-1 to TRBJ1-6, with unresolved D. This receptor was taken from a man in his forties in good health and CMV-seronegative. The CDR3 protein is CASSQGQLAGNSPLHF. The CDR3 nucleotides read TGCGCCAGCAGCCAAGGACAACTGGCAGGTAATTCACCCCTCCACTTT.